This entry is about one T cell receptor beta chain. This CDR3 is 15 amino acids long. The germline V gene encodes CDR1 MNHEY and CDR2 SVGAGI. The junction had 14 bases not matched to a gene; V was cut back by 7 bases and J by 8 bases. This sample is part of a study of T cell changes during pregnancy in multiple sclerosis. Clones were read by immunoSEQ multiplex PCR, and TCRdb kept only the in-frame ones, dropping some. The data show roughly 100,000 clones, approximately 90% seen once. This clonotype was obtained from a female donor with multiple sclerosis, enrolled in a pregnancy study. The chain is built from TRBV6-5 and TRBJ2-1, with 7 bases identical to TRBD1. Sequenced here: peripheral blood, sampled after pregnancy. The CDR3 bases are TGTGCCAGCACCTTTAGGGGTACAGGGGTCGATGAGCAGTTCTTC. This sequence encodes CASTFRGTGVDEQFF.